Sequencing of this T cell receptor beta chain was carried out in a study of T cells in narcolepsy (dated by TCRdb to between 2017 and 2018). With regard to the full study: The study enrolled patients with narcolepsy type 1 or type 2 (NT1, NT2) together with healthy control donors. Autoreactive T cells targeting hypocretin neuron self-antigens (hypocretin, TRIB2) were sought in narcolepsy patients, and TCR Vbeta sequencing was used to track clonotypes in blood and CSF.

For TCR Vbeta sequencing and comparison with CSF CD8+ T cells, memory CD8+ T cells were sorted ex vivo from patient blood. On this clone itself: Its antigen is currently not known. No quality values exist for individual bases; no much larger clone is one base distant.

Summary of the overall study and its limitations: According to the report, autoreactive clonotypes were detected serially in the blood of the same patients and of different patients, but not in healthy controls. Plots that compared CSF and blood CD4+ T cell clonotypes from the same patient highlighted HCRT-specific and TRIB2-specific autoreactive clonotypes.

The CDR3 spans 15 residues, from the cysteine through the phenylalanine. Left in the record is the CDR3 DNA by itself, 45 bases read in frame from the first base. Trimming removed 2 bases from V and 4 bases from J; the gene matches leave 7 bases unexplained. From a lookup of the germline V gene (reference sequence), CDR1 and CDR2 are GTSNPN and SVGIG. Library generation was performed with the immunoSEQ multiplex PCR assay. Not all clones reach the TCRdb copy of this immuneACCESS table, which keeps in-frame sequences only. Checked studies attribute under half of the gap to unresolved V genes and leave the rest unexplained. The sample profile shows around 18,000 clones; roughly 72% of them were found once. The ten largest clones take up 11% to 15% of the sample.

The sequence links TRBV30 to TRBJ1-5, and TRBD1 matches 8 of the central bases. The TCR sequence derives from a human donor with narcolepsy. The sequencing input was CD45RA- memory CD8+ T cells from PBMCs. The sample's cell subset or site label, in plain terms: memory T cells sorted ex vivo from peripheral blood. The DNA is TGTGCCTGGAGTATCGGACAGGGAGGAAATCAGCCCCAGCATTTT. It translates to CAWSIGQGGNQPQHF.